Below are 15 T cell receptor beta chains sequenced from a single sample in a study of T-cell memory formation after mild COVID-19 (TCRdb year 2021). Preparation of the library involved 5' RACE. Instrument on record: Illumina NovaSeq 6000. Clones were called with MiXCR by TCRdb after fastp trimmed the public reads at Q25, and only in-frame beta chains were retained. Every entry covers one CDR3 protein and lists the most common genes and DNA from its rows. A total of around 450,000 distinct CDR3 sequences appear in this sample, 20% of them only once. The top ten clones comprise around 8% of the sample. The sequenced sample consisted of PBMCs or a T cell subset sorted from them (not recorded which). The receptors here all came from an adult woman who had mild COVID-19 (a few samples of this study predate the infection). The sample titles of this study are shuffled in the database, so cell type and time point are left out; the donor was told from shared clones.

This chain joins TRBV15 and TRBJ2-4; D is possibly TRBD2 (5 bases). The CDR3 spans 15 residues. Trimming left V 8 bases short and J 8 bases short, with 22 bases between. The germline V gene encodes CDR1 LNHNV and CDR2 YYDKDF (reference sequence). The CDR3 nucleotides are TGTGCCACCTCGGAGACTATAACCCTCGTGGACATTCAGTACTTC. It specifies CATSETITLVDIQYF.

The table lists this clonotype with a few counts. The chain uses TRBV20-1 and TRBJ1-1; 7 bases are shared with TRBD1. The CDR3 runs to 14 residues. After removal of 2 bases from V and 4 bases from J, the junction contained 7 bases not matched to a gene. Germline CDR1 DFQATT, CDR2 SNEGSKA (reference sequence). CDR3 nucleotides: TGCAGTGCTAGAATTGTAGGGGGCGGCACTGAAGCTTTCTTT. Residues: CSARIVGGGTEAFF.

This clonotype was counted a few times. V is TRBV7-6 and J is TRBJ2-7; 9 bases fit TRBD1. The CDR3 is 14 amino acids. Germline loops: CDR1 SGHVS, CDR2 FNYEAQ. V lost 5 bases to trimming and J lost 3 bases; unmatched junction nucleotides: 5. The CDR3 coding sequence is TGTGCCAGCAGCCCCTGGACAGGGGACTACGAGCAGTACTTC. This translates into CASSPWTGDYEQYF.

The chain couples TRBV6-1 to TRBJ2-5, with 7 bases fitting TRBD2. Germline V lookup: CDR1 MNHNS, CDR2 SASEGT. This CDR3 contains 14 residues. The J segment lost 6 bases and the V segment lost 5 bases, leaving 9 bases of the junction unmatched. The CDR3 sequence is CASSSSGIKQTQYF. CDR3 DNA: TGTGCCAGCAGTTCAAGCGGGATAAAGCAGACCCAGTACTTC.

The table lists this clonotype with a few counts. One end of the junction varies from germline; a read error may be responsible. This chain uses TRBV3-1 with TRBJ2-1; TRBD2 matches 15 bases. In germline, CDR1 is LGHDT, CDR2 YNNKEL (reference sequence). This CDR3 is built from 18 residues. The CDR3 spells CASSPQIYLRTSGGGPIF. The CDR3 DNA reads TGTGCCAGCAGCCCACAAATTTACCTCCGGACTAGCGGGGGGGGCCCAATCTTC.

The gene calls are TRBV12-3 or TRBV12-4 and TRBJ2-7; 8 bases are shared with TRBD2. V shed 2 bases and J 2 bases; nucleotides not matched to a gene: 5. The CDR3 length is 15 residues. In nucleotides, the CDR3 is TGTGCCAGCAGTTTATGGGCGGGAGGCACCTACGAGCAGTACTTC. Its translation is CASSLWAGGTYEQYF.

CDR3 region: CASSYGVLGGNEKLFF. The CDR3 DNA reads as TGTGCCAGCAGTTACGGGGTTCTAGGCGGTAATGAAAAACTGTTTTTT. The chain is built from TRBV6-6 and TRBJ1-4; no clear D gene. With 2 bases removed from V and 4 bases from J, the gap between germline ends came to 14 bases. Germline CDR1 MNHNY, CDR2 SVGAGI (reference sequence). The CDR3 consists of 16 residues.

V gene TRBV6-1 combines with J gene TRBJ1-1; D gene ambiguous. The V end lost 2 bases, the J end lost 0 bases, and 7 bases lay between the germline ends. The CDR3 is 14 residues long. Germline V gene lookup returns CDR1 MNHNS and CDR2 SASEGT. The CDR3 region has the DNA TGTGCCAGCAGTGAACACTTCATGAACACTGAAGCTTTCTTT. Translation gives CASSEHFMNTEAFF.

This clonotype showed up just a few times. V and J are TRBV11-2 and TRBJ2-5, with 9 bases fitting TRBD1. Trimming at V came to 1 base and at J to 5 bases, leaving 5 bases not matched to a gene. From germline, CDR1 is SGHAT and CDR2 FQNNGV. The CDR3 contains 15 residues. The CDR3 protein is CASSLAQGAWETQYF. CDR3 sequence (DNA): TGTGCCAGCAGCTTAGCACAGGGGGCCTGGGAGACCCAGTACTTC.

CDR3 residues: CASSAQISGHTYEQYF. CDR3 DNA: TGCGCCAGCAGCGCACAAATATCGGGACATACCTACGAGCAGTACTTC. V gene TRBV5-1 combines with J gene TRBJ2-7, with D maybe TRBD1 (6 bases). The CDR3 covers 16 residues. The V end was cut by 4 bases, the J end by 2 bases, with 19 bases between. Germline values: CDR1 SGHRS, CDR2 YFSETQ.

The V gene is TRBV12-3 or TRBV12-4, the J gene TRBJ2-7; perhaps TRBD1 as D (5 bases). V lost 3 bases, J lost 3 bases, and 9 bases lay in between. This CDR3 has 13 amino acids. CDR3 amino acids: CASSFDGHYEQYF. The CDR3 DNA reads as TGTGCCAGCAGTTTCGACGGACACTACGAGCAGTACTTC.

The chain employs TRBV4-1 and TRBJ1-1; maybe TRBD1 (6 bases). The CDR3 extends over 16 amino acids. Germline lookup yields CDR1 MGHRA and CDR2 YSYEKL. The germline V and J ends were trimmed by 0 bases and 0 bases, with 11 bases remaining between them. The CDR3 loop is CASSQDPTGMNTEAFF. CDR3 coding DNA: TGCGCCAGCAGCCAAGACCCGACAGGCATGAACACTGAAGCTTTCTTT.

The V gene is TRBV15, the J gene TRBJ1-1; D is unresolved. Looked up from germline, CDR1 is LNHNV and CDR2 is YYDKDF (reference sequence). V lost 0 bases, J lost 6 bases, and 11 bases lay in between. The CDR3 length is 14 residues. The CDR3, as DNA: TGTGCCACCAGCAGAGACCGGGGTACCCCTGAAGCTTTCTTT. Protein product: CATSRDRGTPEAFF.

This rearrangement joins TRBV20-1 to TRBJ1-6; 7 positions match TRBD1. Germline CDR1 is DFQATT and CDR2 is SNEGSKA (reference sequence). V was clipped by 0 bases and J by 7 bases; unmatched bases: 3. The CDR3 extends over 14 amino acids. CDR3 nucleotide sequence: TGCAGTGCTAGAGATGGACAGGAGAATTCACCCCTCCACTTT. Its translation is CSARDGQENSPLHF.

The V gene is TRBV15, the J gene TRBJ2-1; either TRBD1 or TRBD2 may supply D (6 bases each). Germline V lookup: CDR1 LNHNV, CDR2 YYDKDF (reference sequence). CDR3 length: 16 amino acids. Trimming took 0 bases from V and 4 from J, leaving 13 bases between them. CDR3 loop: CATSRDPGAGYNEQFF. CDR3 DNA: TGTGCCACCAGCAGAGATCCGGGGGCTGGTTACAATGAGCAGTTCTTC.